The entry below gives a single T cell receptor beta chain sequence along with its context. Its cognate antigen is unknown. Primed by a sample-barcoded 5' primer and a J-beta primer mix, a second PCR proceeded for 7 to 11 cycles. All cDNA molecules were each tagged by a template-switch adaptor with 12 random nucleotides. TCRdb re-derived calls from the 5' RACE reads in MiXCR, one entry per CDR3 protein. The sample shows about 400,000 distinct CDR3 sequences, approximately 47% of them seen only once. The CDR3 loop spans 19 amino acids. The V segment lost 6 bases and the J segment 1 base; nucleotides outside the gene matches: 18. Germline V gene data show CDR1 as MNHNS and CDR2 as SASEGT. The amount of total RNA extracted per sample was at least 6 micrograms. The sample is drawn from a study of blood T cells in healthy people across ages. General study results and limits: TCR beta diversity correlated strongly with naive T cell percentage.

The TCR was taken from a man between 60 and 70 years old in good health. This chain uses TRBV6-1 with TRBJ2-3; 8 nucleotides match TRBD2. The sequenced sample was blood. CDR3 sequence (DNA): TGTGCCAGCAGGCGGACCGGGACTAGACCCCGAGGACGCACAGATACGCAGTATTTT. Residues: CASRRTGTRPRGRTDTQYF.